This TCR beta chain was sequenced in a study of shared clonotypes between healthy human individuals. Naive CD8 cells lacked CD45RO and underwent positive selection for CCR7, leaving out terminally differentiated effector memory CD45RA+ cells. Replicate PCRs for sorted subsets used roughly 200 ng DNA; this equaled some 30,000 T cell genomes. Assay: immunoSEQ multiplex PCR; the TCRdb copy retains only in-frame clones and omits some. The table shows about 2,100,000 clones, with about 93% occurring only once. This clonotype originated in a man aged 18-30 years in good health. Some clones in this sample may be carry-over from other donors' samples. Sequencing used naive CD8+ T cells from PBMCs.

CDR3 in amino acids: CASSFGTSGFGDEQYF. CDR3 bases: TGTGCCAGCAGCTTTGGGACTAGCGGGTTTGGGGACGAGCAGTACTTC. The chain employs TRBV5-6 and TRBJ2-7; TRBD2 matches 12 bases. The CDR3 sequence is 16 residues long. J gave up 5 bases and V 2 bases, and 8 bases lay outside the gene matches. Germline V gene data show CDR1 as SGHDT and CDR2 as YYEEEE. Full variable domain (rest looked up from reference TRBV5-6 and TRBJ2-7): DAGVTQSPTHLIKTRGQQVTLRCSPKSGHDTVSWYQQALGQGPQFIFQYYEEEERQRGNFPDRFSGHQFPNYSSELNVNALLLGDSALYLCASSFGTSGFGDEQYFGPGTRLTVT.